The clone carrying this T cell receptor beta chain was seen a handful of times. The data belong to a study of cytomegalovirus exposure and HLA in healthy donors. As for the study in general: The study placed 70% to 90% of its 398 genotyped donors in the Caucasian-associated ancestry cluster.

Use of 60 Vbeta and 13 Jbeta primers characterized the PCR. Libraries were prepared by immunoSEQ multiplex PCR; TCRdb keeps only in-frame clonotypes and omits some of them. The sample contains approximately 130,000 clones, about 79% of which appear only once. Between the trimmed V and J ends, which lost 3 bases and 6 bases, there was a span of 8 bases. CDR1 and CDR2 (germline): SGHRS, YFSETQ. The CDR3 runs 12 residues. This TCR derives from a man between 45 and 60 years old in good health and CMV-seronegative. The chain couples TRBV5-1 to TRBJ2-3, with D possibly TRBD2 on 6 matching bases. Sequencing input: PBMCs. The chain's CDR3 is CASSSSGDTQYF. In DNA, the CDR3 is TGCGCCAGCAGCTCGAGCGGGGATACGCAGTATTTT.